The 27 T cell receptor beta chains below all came from one sample that was sequenced in a study of cytomegalovirus exposure and HLA in healthy donors. The primer mix had 60 Vbeta and 13 Jbeta primers. Profiling relied on immunoSEQ multiplex PCR, and the TCRdb table lists in-frame clones only, not all of them. The data hold 100,000 to 150,000 clones, with 81% observed a single time. The sample taken for sequencing was PBMCs. The receptors shown here come from a young man in good health and CMV-seronegative.

V usage is TRBV6-1 and J usage is TRBJ1-1, with D hard to call. V was clipped by 1 base and J by 7 bases, with 16 bases between them. The CDR3 has 15 residues. Per the germline V gene, CDR1 is MNHNS and CDR2 is SASEGT. CDR3 coding DNA: TGTGCCAGCAGTGAAGGACCGGCGGGGTACAGTGAAGCTTTCTTT. Its protein product is CASSEGPAGYSEAFF.

This chain joins TRBV7-9 and TRBJ2-7; 8 nucleotides align to TRBD2. This CDR3 has 13 amino acids. V dropped 8 bases and J dropped 3; count of bases not matched to a gene: 6. CDR1 and CDR2 from the germline V gene are SEHNR and FQNEAQ (reference sequence). In DNA form, the CDR3 reads TGTGCCAGCGTACCGACTAGCGACTACGAGCAGTACTTC. This codes for CASVPTSDYEQYF.

The V call is TRBV6-5, the J call TRBJ2-7; no clear D. The CDR3 runs to 13 residues. V was cut by 8 bases and J by 1 base, with 12 bases left in between. Looked up from germline, CDR1 is MNHEY and CDR2 is SVGAGI. CDR3 sequence (DNA): TGTGCCAGCCAGGCCGGATCGTCCTACGAGCAGTACTTC. This sequence encodes CASQAGSSYEQYF.

This sequence joins TRBV7-6 and TRBJ1-1; D remains unclear. The V end lost 1 base, the J end lost 2 bases, and 11 bases lay between the germline ends. This CDR3 spans 15 amino acids. Germline CDR1 SGHVS, CDR2 FNYEAQ. The CDR3 is CASSLDRAGNTEAFF. DNA of the CDR3: TGTGCCAGCAGCTTAGACCGAGCGGGTAACACTGAAGCTTTCTTT. Using reference TRBV7-6 and TRBJ1-1 for the parts outside the CDR3, the full variable domain is GAGVSQSPRYKVTKRGQDVALRCDPISGHVSLYWYRQALGQGPEFLTYFNYEAQQDKSGLPNDRFSAERPEGSISTLTIQRTEQRDSAMYRCASSLDRAGNTEAFFGQGTRLTVV.

This chain uses TRBV5-1 with TRBJ2-4; TRBD2 matches 9 bases. With 4 bases clipped from V and 8 bases from J, the junction kept 16 bases outside the gene matches. The CDR3 contains 17 residues. Germline-derived CDR1 and CDR2 are SGHRS and YFSETQ. CDR3 DNA: TGCGCCAGCAGCCGGGACACTGGAGCGGGGGGTGTGGACATTCAGTACTTC. This sequence encodes CASSRDTGAGGVDIQYF.

This clone was seen more than once but under ten times. This chain joins TRBV6-1 and TRBJ1-1, with D uncertain. This CDR3 contains 14 residues. V lost 4 bases and J 1 base, leaving 10 bases between the germline ends. Germline V gene data show CDR1 as MNHNS and CDR2 as SASEGT. Here the CDR3 reads CASSGLGRNTEAFF. In DNA, the CDR3 is TGTGCCAGCAGTGGGCTAGGGAGGAACACTGAAGCTTTCTTT.

The chain is built from TRBV7-2 and TRBJ1-1; D ambiguous. V was pared by 0 bases and J by 1 base, with 6 bases between. There are 14 residues in the CDR3. CDR1 SGHTA and CDR2 FQGNSA come from the germline V gene. CDR3 sequence (DNA): TGTGCCAGCAGCTTAGCTGAGGGGAACACTGAAGCTTTCTTT. This codes for CASSLAEGNTEAFF. Variable domain in full (rest from reference TRBV7-2 and TRBJ1-1): GAGVSQSPSNKVTEKGKDVELRCDPISGHTALYWYRQSLGQGLEFLIYFQGNSAPDKSGLPSDRFSAERTGGSVSTLTIQRTQQEDSAVYLCASSLAEGNTEAFFGQGTRLTVV.

The rearrangement joins TRBV7-9 to TRBJ1-2, with a tentative D call TRBD1 (6 bases). Germline V lookup: CDR1 SEHNR, CDR2 FQNEAQ (reference sequence). The length of the CDR3 is 15 residues. V lost 0 bases, J lost 4 bases, and 12 bases lay in between. The CDR3 region is CASSLAAGEGYGYTF. CDR3 DNA sequence: TGTGCCAGCAGCTTAGCGGCAGGGGAGGGCTATGGCTACACCTTC.

The V gene is TRBV6-5, the J gene TRBJ2-3; unclear D gene. The V end was cut by 4 bases, the J end by 4 bases, with 12 bases between. The CDR3 length is 14 residues. Germline CDR1 and CDR2: MNHEY and SVGAGI. CDR3 coding DNA: TGTGCCAGCAGTTCGTTTACTTTGGCAGATACGCAGTATTTT. This gives the protein CASSSFTLADTQYF.

The V and J genes are TRBV10-3 and TRBJ1-5; D unresolved. With 2 bases removed from V and 3 bases from J, the gap between germline ends came to 8 bases. Germline V gene lookup returns CDR1 ENHRY and CDR2 SYGVKD. There are 14 residues in the CDR3. The CDR3, as DNA: TGTGCCATCAGTGAGCCGGGGATCAATCAGCCCCAGCATTTT. Its protein is CAISEPGINQPQHF.

The chain couples TRBV7-9 to TRBJ2-4; D unresolved. Germline lookup yields CDR1 SEHNR and CDR2 FQNEAQ (reference sequence). Trimming pared 3 bases from V and 6 bases from J, leaving 6 bases between. The CDR3 is 12 amino acids. In DNA form, the CDR3 reads TGTGCCAGCAGCTTCACTTTAAACATTCAGTACTTC. This gives the protein CASSFTLNIQYF.

The rearrangement joins TRBV27 to TRBJ2-3; the match to TRBD2 covers 8 bases. The CDR3 runs to 15 residues. The V and J ends lost 5 bases and 3 bases, in that order; junction bases with no gene match: 7. Germline CDR1 and CDR2: MNHEY and SMNVEV (reference sequence). The CDR3 DNA follows: TGTGCCAGCAGTCAATCCGGGACTAGAACAGATACGCAGTATTTT. Its protein product is CASSQSGTRTDTQYF.

Only a few counts were recorded for this clone. This chain connects TRBV4-3 to TRBJ2-7, with D uncertain. The CDR3 sequence is 15 residues long. Germline V gives CDR1 LGHNA, CDR2 YSLEER. V was shortened by 1 base and J by 1 base, with 11 bases between the two germline ends. CDR3 region: CASSQGSAASYEQYF. CDR3 in DNA: TGCGCCAGCAGCCAAGGGTCCGCGGCTTCCTACGAGCAGTACTTC.

The V and J genes are TRBV4-3 and TRBJ1-1; D remains unclear. With 1 base removed from V and 1 base from J, the gap between germline ends came to 7 bases. The V gene's germline CDR1 is LGHNA and CDR2 YSLEER. The CDR3 has 14 residues. The CDR3 region has the DNA TGCGCCAGCAGCCAAGGGAGTCGGAACACTGAAGCTTTCTTT. This translates into CASSQGSRNTEAFF.

The chain couples TRBV27 to TRBJ1-2, with no clear D. The germline V gene has CDR1 MNHEY and CDR2 SMNVEV (reference sequence). The CDR3 consists of 16 residues. Trimming stripped 7 bases from V and 0 bases from J, with 18 bases between. The CDR3: CASTPMNYASNYGYTF. The CDR3 bases are TGTGCCAGCACGCCGATGAACTACGCCTCTAACTATGGCTACACCTTC.

This chain uses TRBV9 with TRBJ1-1, with D possibly TRBD1 on 5 matching bases. The germline V and J ends were trimmed by 0 bases and 4 bases, with 10 bases remaining between them. CDR3 length: 14 residues. Germline V gene data show CDR1 as SGDLS and CDR2 as YYNGEE. CDR3 loop: CASSVAMGGTEAFF. The CDR3 DNA reads as TGTGCCAGCAGCGTAGCTATGGGGGGCACTGAAGCTTTCTTT.

The rearrangement links TRBV25-1 to TRBJ1-3, with D possibly TRBD1 on 5 matching bases. CDR1 is MGHDK and CDR2 is SYGVNS in the germline V gene. V dropped 5 bases and J dropped 1 base, with 18 bases sitting between them. The CDR3 covers 17 residues. The CDR3 here is CASSPRVRQNSGNTIYF. As DNA, the CDR3 is TGTGCCAGCAGTCCCAGGGTTCGGCAGAATTCTGGAAACACCATATATTTT.

The chain employs TRBV4-3 and TRBJ2-1; perhaps TRBD2 as D (6 bases). Germline V gene data show CDR1 as LGHNA and CDR2 as YSLEER. Trimming pared 1 base from V and 6 bases from J, leaving 25 bases between. CDR3 size: 19 residues. The CDR3 coding sequence is TGCGCCAGCAGCCAAGGGGGAGATAGCGGCCCCCCCTGGCCCAATGAGCAGTTCTTC. The encoded protein is CASSQGGDSGPPWPNEQFF.

The V gene is TRBV10-3, the J gene TRBJ2-3; the D gene is possibly TRBD1 (5 bases). Trimming took off 2 bases at V and 6 bases at J, with 18 bases between the two ends. The germline CDR1 and CDR2 sequences are ENHRY and SYGVKD. The CDR3 consists of 16 residues. CDR3 in DNA: TGTGCCATCAGTGAGATGGATAGGGGCGAGACGGATACGCAGTATTTT. Translation gives CAISEMDRGETDTQYF.

The chain has TRBV30 and TRBJ1-2; D call uncertain. Germline V lookup: CDR1 GTSNPN, CDR2 SVGIG (reference sequence). The CDR3 contains 12 residues. Trimming stripped 3 bases from V and 2 bases from J, with 7 bases between. The CDR3 spells CAWRGVNYGYTF. CDR3 nucleotides: TGTGCCTGGAGGGGAGTCAACTATGGCTACACCTTC. The whole variable domain, filled in from reference TRBV30 and TRBJ1-2, reads SQTIHQWPATLVQPVGSPLSLECTVEGTSNPNLYWYRQAAGRGLQLLFYSVGIGQISSEVPQNLSASRPQDRQFILSSKKLLLSDSGFYLCAWRGVNYGYTFGSGTRLTVV.

This clone appeared a few times. V gene TRBV7-9 combines with J gene TRBJ2-7, with a tentative D call TRBD1 (6 bases). The CDR3 sequence is 13 residues long. Germline CDR1 reads SEHNR; CDR2 reads FQNEAQ (reference sequence). Trimming shortened V by 5 bases and J by 2 bases, and 10 bases separated the two germline ends. DNA for the CDR3: TGTGCCAGCAGCCCGGACAGCGCCTACGAGCAGTACTTC. Protein product: CASSPDSAYEQYF.

The chain employs TRBV18 and TRBJ1-2; a weak D match, TRBD1 (6 bases). CDR1 is KGHSH and CDR2 is LQKENI in the germline V gene. This CDR3 spans 17 amino acids. Trimming left V 0 bases short and J 6 bases short, with 20 bases between. CDR3 residues: CASSPPGAAVYSHGYTF. As DNA, the CDR3 is TGTGCCAGCTCACCACCGGGGGCAGCCGTATACAGCCATGGCTACACCTTC.

The rearrangement uses TRBV9 and TRBJ2-6, with D possibly matching TRBD1 (6 bases). Trimming left V 5 bases short and J 0 bases short, with 18 bases between. CDR1 and CDR2 (germline): SGDLS, YYNGEE. The CDR3 runs to 18 residues. The CDR3 DNA reads as TGTGCCAGCAGGGTGGACGGACAGCCTCCCTCTGGGGCCAACGTCCTGACTTTC. It yields the protein CASRVDGQPPSGANVLTF.

This rearrangement joins TRBV25-1 to TRBJ1-6; 8 bases match TRBD1. Trimming at V came to 6 bases and at J to 11 bases, leaving 18 bases not matched to a gene. The CDR3 has 17 amino acids. CDR1 is MGHDK and CDR2 is SYGVNS in the germline V gene. CDR3 DNA: TGTGCCAGCAGCCAAACAACGACAGGGGCTCCCAACACACCCCTCCACTTT. Its protein is CASSQTTTGAPNTPLHF.

The rearrangement links TRBV11-3 to TRBJ2-2; TRBD2 matches at 8 bases. Germline CDR1 and CDR2: SGHNT and YENEEA. The CDR3 is 14 amino acids. The V gene end was trimmed by 5 bases and the J gene end by 5 bases; junction bases not matched to a gene: 4. The chain's CDR3 is CASSPGRGTGELFF. CDR3 DNA: TGTGCCAGCAGCCCCGGGAGGGGGACCGGGGAGCTGTTTTTT.

The gene calls are TRBV10-3 and TRBJ1-2; 7 bases are shared with TRBD1. V was clipped by 2 bases and J by 7 bases; unmatched bases: 7. The CDR3 has 14 residues. Germline assignment: CDR1 ENHRY and CDR2 SYGVKD. The CDR3 region is CAISEENRGLGYTF. The CDR3 DNA is TGTGCCATCAGTGAGGAGAACAGGGGTCTTGGCTACACCTTC.

V gene TRBV7-6 combines with J gene TRBJ1-1; D is ambiguous. The CDR3 is 15 residues long. V was shortened by 0 bases and J by 3 bases, with 11 bases between the two germline ends. CDR1 and CDR2 from the germline V gene are SGHVS and FNYEAQ. CDR3 nucleotides: TGTGCCAGCAGCTTAGCGCGGGCAGCGGACACTGAAGCTTTCTTT. Protein: CASSLARAADTEAFF.